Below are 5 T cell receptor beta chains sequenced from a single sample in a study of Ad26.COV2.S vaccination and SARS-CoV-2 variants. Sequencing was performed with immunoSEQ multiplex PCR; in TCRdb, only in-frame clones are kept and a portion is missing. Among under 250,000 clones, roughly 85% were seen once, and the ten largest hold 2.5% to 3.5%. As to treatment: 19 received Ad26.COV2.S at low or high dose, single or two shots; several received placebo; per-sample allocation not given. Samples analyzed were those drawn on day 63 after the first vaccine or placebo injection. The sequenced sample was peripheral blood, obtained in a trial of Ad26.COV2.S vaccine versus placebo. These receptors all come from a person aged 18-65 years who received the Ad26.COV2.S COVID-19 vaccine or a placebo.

The CDR3 bases are TGTGCCAGCAGCTTAGTCTTCAGGGGCATGAACACTGAAGCTTTCTTT. Translated: CASSLVFRGMNTEAFF. The chain links TRBV11-2 to TRBJ1-1; D is possibly TRBD1 (6 bases). The CDR3 contains 16 residues. CDR1 and CDR2 (germline): SGHAT, FQNNGV. Trimming took off 1 base at V and 0 bases at J, with 12 bases between the two ends.

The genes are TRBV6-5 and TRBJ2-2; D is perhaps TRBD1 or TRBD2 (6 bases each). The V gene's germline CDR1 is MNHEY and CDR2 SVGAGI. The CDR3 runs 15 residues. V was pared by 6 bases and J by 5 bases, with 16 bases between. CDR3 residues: CASRVGRRGTGELFF. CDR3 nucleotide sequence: TGTGCCAGCAGGGTGGGGAGGAGGGGGACCGGGGAGCTGTTTTTT.

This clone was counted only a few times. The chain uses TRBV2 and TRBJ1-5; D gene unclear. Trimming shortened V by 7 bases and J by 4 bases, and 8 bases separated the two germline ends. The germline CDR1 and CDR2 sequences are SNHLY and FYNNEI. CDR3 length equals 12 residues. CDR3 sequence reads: CASTTQNQPQHF. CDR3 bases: TGTGCCAGCACGACGCAGAATCAGCCCCAGCATTTT. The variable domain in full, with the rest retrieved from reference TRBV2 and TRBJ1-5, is EPEVTQTPSHQVTQMGQEVILRCVPISNHLYFYWYRQILGQKVEFLVSFYNNEISEKSEIFDDQFSVERPDGSNFTLKIRSTKLEDSAMYFCASTTQNQPQHFGDGTRLSIL.

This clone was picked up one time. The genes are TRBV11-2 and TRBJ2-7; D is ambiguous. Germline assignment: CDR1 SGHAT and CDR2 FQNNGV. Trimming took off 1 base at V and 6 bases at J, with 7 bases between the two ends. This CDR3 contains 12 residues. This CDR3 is CASSLAGGEQYF. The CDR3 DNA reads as TGTGCCAGCAGCTTAGCGGGCGGCGAGCAGTACTTC.

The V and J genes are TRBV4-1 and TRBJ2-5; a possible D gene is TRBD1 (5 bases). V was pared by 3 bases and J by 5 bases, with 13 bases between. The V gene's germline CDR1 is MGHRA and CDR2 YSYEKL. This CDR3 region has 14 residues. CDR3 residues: CASSHSTVRETQYF. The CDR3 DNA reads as TGCGCCAGCAGCCACTCGACAGTAAGGGAGACCCAGTACTTC.